These 24 T cell receptor beta chains share one sample of origin, sequenced in a study of cytomegalovirus exposure and HLA in healthy donors. Primers for the PCR totalled 60 Vbeta and 13 Jbeta. The table came from immunoSEQ multiplex PCR; TCRdb's copy has only in-frame clones and leaves some out. This listing includes 55,000 to 75,000 clones. The sample taken for sequencing was PBMCs. The receptors derive from a male donor in good health and CMV-seronegative.

This rearrangement joins TRBV6-6 to TRBJ2-1, with D possibly being TRBD2 (5 bases). The CDR3 covers 11 residues. V was cut by 8 bases and J by 5 bases, with 7 bases left in between. The V gene's germline CDR1 is MNHNY and CDR2 SVGAGI (reference sequence). The DNA of the CDR3 is TGTGCCAGCTCGCGGGACAATGAGCAGTTCTTC. It encodes CASSRDNEQFF.

The chain couples TRBV19 to TRBJ2-2; tentatively, D is TRBD2 (5 bases). Germline V gives CDR1 LNHDA, CDR2 SQIVND (reference sequence). The CDR3 is made up of 13 amino acids. Trimming stripped 5 bases from V and 4 bases from J, with 8 bases between. Here the CDR3 DNA reads TGTGCCAGTAGTCGAGGGTTCACCGGGGAGCTGTTTTTT. Protein product: CASSRGFTGELFF.

The rearrangement links TRBV7-2 to TRBJ2-7, with 8 positions matching TRBD1. V lost 5 bases to trimming and J lost 0 bases; unmatched junction nucleotides: 3. The V gene's germline CDR1 is SGHTA and CDR2 FQGNSA. This CDR3 is 14 amino acids long. The CDR3 DNA sequence: TGTGCCAGCAGCCGGGACAGGAACTCCTACGAGCAGTACTTC. As protein: CASSRDRNSYEQYF.

The chain is built from TRBV4-2 and TRBJ1-2, with a tentative D call TRBD1 (5 bases). Trimming took off 5 bases at V and 4 bases at J, with 17 bases between the two ends. This CDR3 region has 15 residues. Germline CDR1 and CDR2: LGHNA and YNFKEQ. The CDR3 region is CASSTKAGEGYGYTF. Here the CDR3 DNA reads TGTGCCAGCAGCACGAAGGCGGGGGAGGGCTATGGCTACACCTTC.

The chain links TRBV29-1 to TRBJ1-1, with D possibly matching TRBD1 (5 bases). The V gene's germline CDR1 is SQVTM and CDR2 ANQGSEA. The CDR3 sequence is 12 residues long. V was pared by 2 bases and J by 5 bases, with 9 bases between. The CDR3 DNA reads as TGCAGCGTTGAAAGTCGACAGACTGAAGCTTTCTTT. Protein sequence: CSVESRQTEAFF.

The J gene is TRBJ2-5, the V gene TRBV7-2, with D possibly TRBD1 on 6 matching bases. The V gene's germline CDR1 is SGHTA and CDR2 FQGNSA. This CDR3 has 11 residues. Deletions cut 5 bases from V and 5 bases from J, with 6 bases between. The CDR3 coding sequence is TGTGCCAGCAGCCAGGGGGAGACCCAGTACTTC. Protein product: CASSQGETQYF.

The chain combines TRBV4-1 with TRBJ2-7; the match to TRBD2 covers 7 bases. The ends lost 4 bases at V and 5 bases at J; junction bases unmatched: 17. The CDR3 consists of 17 residues. Germline V CDR1 and CDR2: MGHRA, YSYEKL. The CDR3 DNA reads as TGCGCCAGCAGCCCACTAGCGTTAAGACGTACGGGTGACGAGCAGTACTTC. Amino acid sequence: CASSPLALRRTGDEQYF.

V and J are TRBV4-2 and TRBJ2-1, with TRBD2 matching over 11 bases. V was clipped by 1 base and J by 10 bases; unmatched bases: 9. Germline V gene data show CDR1 as LGHNA and CDR2 as YNFKEQ. CDR3 length equals 16 residues. Written as DNA, the CDR3 is TGTGCCAGCAGCCAAGCTAAGACTAGCGGGGTGCCCGAGCAGTTCTTC. As protein: CASSQAKTSGVPEQFF.

The rearrangement uses TRBV5-5 and TRBJ2-3; TRBD2 might be the D (6 bases). Per the germline V gene, CDR1 is SGHKS and CDR2 is YYEKEE (reference sequence). V lost 2 bases, J lost 2 bases, and 9 bases lay in between. The length of the CDR3 is 14 residues. CDR3 in amino acids: CASSFGGSTDTQYF. CDR3 nucleotide sequence: TGTGCCAGCAGCTTCGGGGGATCCACAGATACGCAGTATTTT. Complete variable domain (other parts from reference TRBV5-5 and TRBJ2-3): DAGVTQSPTHLIKTRGQQVTLRCSPISGHKSVSWYQQVLGQGPQFIFQYYEKEERGRGNFPDRFSARQFPNYSSELNVNALLLGDSALYLCASSFGGSTDTQYFGPGTRLTVL.

This CDR3 reads CASDSGADEKLFF. The CDR3 DNA reads TGTGCCAGTGATTCTGGGGCGGATGAAAAACTGTTTTTT. The V call is TRBV19, the J call TRBJ1-4, with a weak D call TRBD1 (5 bases). The CDR3 spans 13 residues. Deletions cut 8 bases from V and 6 bases from J, with 13 bases between. Germline V lookup: CDR1 LNHDA, CDR2 SQIVND (reference sequence).

V is TRBV4-3 and J is TRBJ2-2; D is perhaps TRBD2 (6 bases). The CDR3 has 14 amino acids. Trimming left V 1 base short and J 6 bases short, with 9 bases between. Per germline, CDR1 LGHNA and CDR2 YSLEER. The CDR3 loop is CASSQVTGAGELFF. The CDR3 coding sequence is TGCGCCAGCAGCCAAGTCACGGGGGCCGGGGAGCTGTTTTTT.

CDR3 in amino acids: CASNSGGSYNEQFF. Here the CDR3 DNA reads TGTGCCAGCAACTCGGGGGGGTCTTACAATGAGCAGTTCTTC. The chain is built from TRBV7-2 and TRBJ2-1, with 8 bases aligning to TRBD2. Germline V gives CDR1 SGHTA, CDR2 FQGNSA. CDR3 length: 14 amino acids. With V trimmed by 7 bases and J by 4 bases, 6 bases remained unmatched. The entire variable domain, with the rest obtained from reference TRBV7-2 and TRBJ2-1, is as follows: GAGVSQSPSNKVTEKGKDVELRCDPISGHTALYWYRQSLGQGLEFLIYFQGNSAPDKSGLPSDRFSAERTGGSVSTLTIQRTQQEDSAVYLCASNSGGSYNEQFFGPGTRLTVL.

The rearrangement joins TRBV28 to TRBJ1-3, with 7 bases that match TRBD1. CDR3 length equals 15 residues. J was trimmed by 2 bases and V by 8 bases; bases with no gene match: 9. CDR1 and CDR2 from the germline V gene are MDHEN and SYDVKM. CDR3 amino acids: CASFRLGQTGNTIYF. Here the CDR3 DNA reads TGTGCCAGCTTTCGCTTGGGACAGACTGGAAACACCATATATTTT.

The CDR3 DNA reads TGTGCCAGCGGATTACCAGGGGGAAACACTGAAGCTTTCTTT. Translation: CASGLPGGNTEAFF. The chain is built from TRBV28 and TRBJ1-1, with 7 bases fitting TRBD1. The CDR3 is 14 amino acids. J gave up 2 bases and V 8 bases, and 8 bases lay outside the gene matches. The germline gives CDR1 MDHEN, CDR2 SYDVKM.

The chain recombines TRBV5-1 with TRBJ1-2; TRBD1 aligns across 12 bases. The V gene end was trimmed by 7 bases and the J gene end by 8 bases; junction bases not matched to a gene: 9. The CDR3 is made up of 14 amino acids. Germline V CDR1 and CDR2: SGHRS, YFSETQ. DNA of the CDR3: TGCGCCAGCGGATCCGGGACAGGGGGCTGGGGCTACACCTTC. Protein sequence: CASGSGTGGWGYTF.

This chain connects TRBV28 to TRBJ2-7; D possibly corresponds to TRBD1 (6 bases). Germline CDR1 reads MDHEN; CDR2 reads SYDVKM. The ends were cut back, 6 bases at V and 0 bases at J, with 18 bases in the middle. The CDR3 contains 16 residues. CDR3 sequence reads: CASSRPGQTSSYEQYF. The CDR3 DNA is TGTGCCAGCAGCCGCCCAGGACAGACGAGCTCCTACGAGCAGTACTTC.

V gene TRBV2 combines with J gene TRBJ2-1; 7 bases line up with TRBD2. This CDR3 is built from 13 residues. Germline V CDR1 and CDR2: SNHLY, FYNNEI. V was clipped by 3 bases and J by 7 bases; unmatched bases: 3. CDR3 residues: CASSELAVNEQFF. The DNA of the CDR3 is TGTGCCAGCAGTGAGCTAGCGGTGAATGAGCAGTTCTTC.

The rearrangement joins TRBV7-2 to TRBJ1-1; D gene uncertain. Germline lookup yields CDR1 SGHTA and CDR2 FQGNSA. V shed 4 bases and J shed 5 bases, with 11 bases lying between them. The CDR3 spans 13 residues. The CDR3 nucleotides read TGTGCCAGCAGCTGGAAGCGGAGGACTGAAGCTTTCTTT. Translating gives CASSWKRRTEAFF.

The rearrangement joins TRBV7-2 to TRBJ1-1; 7 bases fit TRBD1. This CDR3 region has 14 residues. Germline CDR1 and CDR2: SGHTA and FQGNSA. The V segment lost 4 bases and the J segment 4 bases; nucleotides outside the gene matches: 6. CDR3 region: CASSSTGAPTEAFF. CDR3 DNA: TGTGCCAGCAGCTCTACAGGGGCCCCCACTGAAGCTTTCTTT.

The chain is built from TRBV2 and TRBJ1-1; no clear D gene. CDR1 SNHLY and CDR2 FYNNEI come from the germline V gene. This CDR3 region has 11 residues. Trimming took off 7 bases at V and 4 bases at J, with 7 bases between the two ends. The CDR3 is CASKELTEAFF. As DNA, the CDR3 is TGTGCCAGCAAGGAGCTCACTGAAGCTTTCTTT. Using reference TRBV2 and TRBJ1-1 for the parts outside the CDR3, the full variable domain is EPEVTQTPSHQVTQMGQEVILRCVPISNHLYFYWYRQILGQKVEFLVSFYNNEISEKSEIFDDQFSVERPDGSNFTLKIRSTKLEDSAMYFCASKELTEAFFGQGTRLTVV.

This rearrangement joins TRBV5-8 to TRBJ2-3, with no clear D. With 6 bases removed from V and 2 bases from J, the gap between germline ends came to 4 bases. Germline CDR1 SGHTS, CDR2 YDEGEE. The CDR3 runs 11 residues. The CDR3 DNA follows: TGTGCCAGCACCGTCACAGATACGCAGTATTTT. This codes for CASTVTDTQYF. Together with reference TRBV5-8 and TRBJ2-3, the CDR3 gives the full variable domain: EAGVTQSPTHLIKTRGQQATLRCSPISGHTSVYWYQQALGLGLQFLLWYDEGEERNRGNFPPRFSGRQFPNYSSELNVNALELEDSALYLCASTVTDTQYFGPGTRLTVL.

This rearrangement joins TRBV11-2 to TRBJ2-7; possible D gene TRBD2, 5 bases. The CDR3 runs to 15 residues. Deletions cut 5 bases from V and 0 bases from J, with 14 bases between. Germline CDR1 and CDR2: SGHAT and FQNNGV. CDR3 nucleotide sequence: TGTGCCAGCAGCCCCACCCTTACTAGCTCCTACGAGCAGTACTTC. It translates to CASSPTLTSSYEQYF.

The rearrangement links TRBV6-5 to TRBJ1-2; TRBD1 matches 7 bases. This CDR3 spans 14 amino acids. Trimming removed 2 bases from V and 7 bases from J; junction bases left unmatched: 7. Germline assignment: CDR1 MNHEY and CDR2 SVGAGI. The CDR3 DNA is TGTGCCAGCAGTTACCAGGGACAGAGGTCTGGCTACACCTTC. Protein sequence: CASSYQGQRSGYTF.

The chain couples TRBV27 to TRBJ2-3; weak D call: TRBD2 (5 bases). Germline V gene lookup returns CDR1 MNHEY and CDR2 SMNVEV (reference sequence). Between the trimmed V and J ends, which lost 3 bases and 2 bases, there was a span of 12 bases. The CDR3 sequence is 15 residues long. The CDR3 region has the DNA TGTGCCAGCAGTTTCTATCGGGGATCCACAGATACGCAGTATTTT. Its protein is CASSFYRGSTDTQYF.